This T cell receptor (beta chain) emerged from a study of regulatory T cells in long-lasting Graves disease listed by TCRdb under 2021. Notes on the research overall: To count as having persistent Graves' disease, a patient had to have received antithyroid drug treatment for over 5 years with TSH receptor autoantibodies remaining persistently positive. Patients with persistent Graves' disease were compared with patients with newly diagnosed Graves' disease using TCR sequencing and RNA sequencing of peripheral blood. The study was conducted in China and was registered as a clinical trial. A total of 35 or so samples underwent TCR sequencing: around 13 from persistent and roughly 20 from newly diagnosed Graves' disease patients. Antithyroid drugs had been taken for around 9.8 years on average by persistent Graves' disease patients in the clinical cohort. Study-level results and caveats: Only peripheral blood was studied, because thyroid tissue, the primary lesion, was inaccessible. More public clonotypes were shared among persistent patients (under 3,000) than among newly diagnosed patients (approximately 1,000). TRBV28, TRBJ1-2 and TRBJ2-5 were preferentially used in persistent disease, while TRBV20-1 and TRBJ2-1 were favored in newly diagnosed disease. Sequencing and analysis were restricted to the TCR beta chain. Compared with newly diagnosed patients, persistent Graves' disease patients had lower TCR Shannon entropy and fewer highly expanded clones, which suggests clonal expansion. The authors noted that the small sample size was a limitation that may lower accuracy.

As regards this clonotype: The specificity of this receptor is unknown. It has no much larger one-base neighbor in the sample; base qualities were not kept.

V is cut by 8 bases and J by 2 bases, and the space between the germline ends is 9 bases. The CDR3 spans 13 residues, from the cysteine through the phenylalanine. Only the CDR3 portion is preserved as DNA: 39 bases, with reading frame beginning at the first base. Reading the germline V gene gives CDR1 MNHEY and CDR2 SVGEGT. The method was multiplex PCR. TCRdb records Illumina HiSeq 4000 as the sequencer. CDR3 regions were amplified by Arm-PCR with iRepertoire HTBI primers to construct TCR beta libraries. PCR products were gel purified before sequencing. Per the source publication's procedure: A total of 62 TRBV and under 15 TRBJ segments were identified across samples and were used for gene usage analysis of CDR3 amino acid clonotypes. Filtered high-quality paired reads were merged into contigs using COPE and FqMerger. BLAST was used to align contigs to IMGT TRBV, TRBD and TRBJ reference genes, with CDR3 defined following IMGT. Highly expanded clones were defined as clonotypes with a frequency above 0.1%. Shannon entropy was used to measure repertoire diversity, and the Gini coefficient was used to measure V-J evenness. Clonotypes shared by more than one individual were considered public. TCRdb reprocessing: public reads trimmed at Q25 with fastp, clones called with MiXCR, in-frame beta chains kept. When rows share a CDR3 protein, they turn into one entry using the most common DNA and genes. TCRdb assigned the V and J calls; the authors' analysis was not used. The sample table contains roughly 360,000 distinct CDR3 sequences; only one count was recorded for around 23% of them. Around 30% of the sample is held by the ten biggest clonotypes.

Interpreted using the paper, the time point label stands for: persistent/refractory GD, antithyroid drugs over 5 years with positive TRAb. RNA was extracted from PBMCs in TRIzol for both TCR sequencing and RNA sequencing. The diagnosis of Graves' disease was made according to American Thyroid Association guidelines. Patients were recruited from an endocrinology department in Xi'an, China. Each patient gave approximately 10 milliliters of peripheral blood, collected in an EDTA anticoagulant tube. Ficoll Paque Plus density gradient separation was used to isolate PBMCs, and no additional T cell sorting was done. An Agilent 2100 Bioanalyzer and agarose gel were used to check RNA quality, and a NanoDrop 2000 was used to measure RNA concentration.

Sequences were derived from peripheral blood mononuclear cells (PBMCs), sampled when the disease was refractory, from a patient treated with antithyroid drugs. The V and J genes are TRBV6-2 or TRBV6-3 and TRBJ2-2; TRBD2 is a possible D gene, resting on 6 matching bases. This receptor was identified in a woman in her thirties or forties with Graves disease. Donor details come from another sample of the same person, matched by shared clones. The nucleotide sequence reads as follows: TGTGCCAGCGGGACTTACAACACCGGGGAGCTGTTTTTT. This encodes CASGTYNTGELFF.